This TCR beta chain was captured in a study of blood T cell repertoires in COVID-19. Study details: T cells, B-cell-depleted T cells, or PBMCs provided the cDNA or gDNA that served as material.

This CDR3 has 14 amino acids. Germline CDR1 LNHNV, CDR2 YYDKDF (reference sequence). With 3 bases removed from V and 1 base from J, the gap between germline ends came to 9 bases. Clones were read by immunoSEQ multiplex PCR, and TCRdb kept only the in-frame ones, dropping some. The sample consists of 200,000 to 250,000 clones, roughly 90% of them appearing once. The sample comprised PBMCs or T cells enriched from blood (not recorded which). V gene TRBV15 combines with J gene TRBJ1-2; the D is unclear. The sequence was collected from a woman in her 30s who had recovered from COVID-19. DNA for the CDR3: TGTGCCACCAGCAGGAACACCTTTAACTATGGCTACACCTTC. It specifies CATSRNTFNYGYTF.